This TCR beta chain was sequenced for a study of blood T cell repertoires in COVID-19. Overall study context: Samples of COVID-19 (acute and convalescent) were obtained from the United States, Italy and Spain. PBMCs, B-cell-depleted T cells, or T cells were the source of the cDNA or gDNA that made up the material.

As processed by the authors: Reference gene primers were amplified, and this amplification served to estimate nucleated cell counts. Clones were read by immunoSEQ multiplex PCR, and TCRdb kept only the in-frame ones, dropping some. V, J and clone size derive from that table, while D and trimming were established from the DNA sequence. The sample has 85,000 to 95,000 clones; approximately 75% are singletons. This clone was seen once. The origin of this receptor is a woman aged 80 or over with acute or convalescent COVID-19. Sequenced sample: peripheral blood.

The CDR3 protein is CASSLAPPRGAETQYF. DNA of the CDR3: TGTGCCAGCAGCTTAGCCCCCCCCAGGGGAGCAGAGACCCAGTACTTC. This sequence joins TRBV7-2 and TRBJ2-5, with D possibly TRBD1 on 6 matching bases. Trimming took off 0 bases at V and 4 bases at J, with 15 bases between the two ends. CDR3 length: 16 amino acids. Germline V gene data show CDR1 as SGHTA and CDR2 as FQGNSA.